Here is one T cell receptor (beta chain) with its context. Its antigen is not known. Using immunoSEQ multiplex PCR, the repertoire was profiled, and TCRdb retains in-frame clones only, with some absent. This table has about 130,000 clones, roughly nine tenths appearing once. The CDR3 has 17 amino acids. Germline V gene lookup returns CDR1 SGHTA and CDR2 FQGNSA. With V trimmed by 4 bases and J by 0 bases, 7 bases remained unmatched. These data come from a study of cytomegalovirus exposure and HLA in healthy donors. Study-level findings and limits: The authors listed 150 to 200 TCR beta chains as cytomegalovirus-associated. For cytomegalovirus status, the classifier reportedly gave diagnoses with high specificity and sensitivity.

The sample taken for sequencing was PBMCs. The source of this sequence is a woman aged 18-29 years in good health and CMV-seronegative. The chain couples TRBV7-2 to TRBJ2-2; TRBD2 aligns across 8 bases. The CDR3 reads CASSSRLLAANTGELFF. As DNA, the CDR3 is TGTGCCAGCAGCTCGAGGTTACTAGCGGCGAACACCGGGGAGCTGTTTTTT.